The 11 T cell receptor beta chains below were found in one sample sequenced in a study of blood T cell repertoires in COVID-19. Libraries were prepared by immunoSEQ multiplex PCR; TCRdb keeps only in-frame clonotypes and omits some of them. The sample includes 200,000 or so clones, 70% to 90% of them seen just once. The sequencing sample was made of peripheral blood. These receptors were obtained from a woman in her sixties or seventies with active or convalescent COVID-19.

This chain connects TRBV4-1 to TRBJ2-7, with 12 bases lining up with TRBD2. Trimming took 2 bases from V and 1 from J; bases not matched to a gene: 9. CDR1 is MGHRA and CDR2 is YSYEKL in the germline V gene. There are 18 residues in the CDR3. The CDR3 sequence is CASSQTTPTSGRSYEQYF. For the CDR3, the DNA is TGCGCCAGCAGCCAAACGACCCCGACTAGCGGGAGATCCTACGAGCAGTACTTC.

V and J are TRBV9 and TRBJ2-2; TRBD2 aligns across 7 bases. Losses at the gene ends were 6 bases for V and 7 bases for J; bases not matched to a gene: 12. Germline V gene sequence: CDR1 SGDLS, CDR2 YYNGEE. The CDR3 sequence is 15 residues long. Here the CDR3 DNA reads TGTGCCAGCAACTACGGAGGGAGGGCCCACGGGGAGCTGTTTTTT. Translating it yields CASNYGGRAHGELFF.

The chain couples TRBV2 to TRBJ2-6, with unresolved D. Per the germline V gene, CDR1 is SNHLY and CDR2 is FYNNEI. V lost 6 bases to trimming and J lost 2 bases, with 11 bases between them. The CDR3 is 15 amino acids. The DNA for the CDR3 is TGTGCCAGCAGCCCGGGTCGTACTGGGGCCAACGTCCTGACTTTC. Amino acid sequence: CASSPGRTGANVLTF.

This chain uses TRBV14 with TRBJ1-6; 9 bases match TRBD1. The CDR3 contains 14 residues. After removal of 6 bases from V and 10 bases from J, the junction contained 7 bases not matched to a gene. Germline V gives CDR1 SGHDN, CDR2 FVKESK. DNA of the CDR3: TGTGCCAGCAGACCACAGGGGGCAGGGTCACCCCTCCACTTT. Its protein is CASRPQGAGSPLHF.

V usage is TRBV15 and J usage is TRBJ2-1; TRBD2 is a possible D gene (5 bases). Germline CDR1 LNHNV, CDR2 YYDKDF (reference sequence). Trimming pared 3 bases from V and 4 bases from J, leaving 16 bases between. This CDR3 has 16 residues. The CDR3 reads CATSRRVESPYNEQFF. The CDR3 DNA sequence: TGTGCCACCAGCAGGAGGGTAGAGTCCCCGTACAATGAGCAGTTCTTC.

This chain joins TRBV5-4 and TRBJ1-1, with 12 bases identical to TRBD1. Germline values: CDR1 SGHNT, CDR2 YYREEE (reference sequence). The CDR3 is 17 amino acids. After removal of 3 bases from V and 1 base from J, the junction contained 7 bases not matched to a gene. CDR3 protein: CASSSGQGAGKNTEAFF. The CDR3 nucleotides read TGTGCCAGCAGCTCGGGACAGGGGGCAGGGAAGAACACTGAAGCTTTCTTT.

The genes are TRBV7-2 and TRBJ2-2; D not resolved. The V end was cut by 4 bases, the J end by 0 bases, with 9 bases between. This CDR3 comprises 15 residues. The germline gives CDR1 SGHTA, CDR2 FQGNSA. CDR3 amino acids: CASSSFPANTGELFF. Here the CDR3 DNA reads TGTGCCAGCAGCTCTTTCCCCGCGAACACCGGGGAGCTGTTTTTT.

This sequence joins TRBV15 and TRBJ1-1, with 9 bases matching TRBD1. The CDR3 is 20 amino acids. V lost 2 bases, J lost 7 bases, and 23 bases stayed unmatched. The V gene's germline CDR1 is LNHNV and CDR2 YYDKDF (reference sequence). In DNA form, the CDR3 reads TGTGCCACCAGCAGAAAAACAGGGGGCTTGAATAATATAACACCATTTGAAGCTTTCTTT. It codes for CATSRKTGGLNNITPFEAFF.

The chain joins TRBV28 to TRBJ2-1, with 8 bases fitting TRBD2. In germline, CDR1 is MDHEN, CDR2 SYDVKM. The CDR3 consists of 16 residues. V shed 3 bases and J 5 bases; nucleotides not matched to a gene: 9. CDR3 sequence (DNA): TGTGCCAGCAGTTTTTGGGGCGGGAGGAGAAACAATGAGCAGTTCTTC. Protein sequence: CASSFWGGRRNNEQFF.

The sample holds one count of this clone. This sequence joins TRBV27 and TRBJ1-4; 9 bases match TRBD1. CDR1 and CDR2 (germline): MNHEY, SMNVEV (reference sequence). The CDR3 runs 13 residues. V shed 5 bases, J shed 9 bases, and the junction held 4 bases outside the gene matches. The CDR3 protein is CASSTNRGQKLFF. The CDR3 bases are TGTGCCAGCAGTACAAACAGGGGGCAAAAACTGTTTTTT.

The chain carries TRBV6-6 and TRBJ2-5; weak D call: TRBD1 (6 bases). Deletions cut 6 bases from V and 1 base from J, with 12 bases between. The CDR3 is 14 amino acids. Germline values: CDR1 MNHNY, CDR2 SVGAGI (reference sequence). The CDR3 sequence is CASRQGQPQETQYF. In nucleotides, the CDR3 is TGTGCCAGCAGGCAAGGACAGCCCCAAGAGACCCAGTACTTC.